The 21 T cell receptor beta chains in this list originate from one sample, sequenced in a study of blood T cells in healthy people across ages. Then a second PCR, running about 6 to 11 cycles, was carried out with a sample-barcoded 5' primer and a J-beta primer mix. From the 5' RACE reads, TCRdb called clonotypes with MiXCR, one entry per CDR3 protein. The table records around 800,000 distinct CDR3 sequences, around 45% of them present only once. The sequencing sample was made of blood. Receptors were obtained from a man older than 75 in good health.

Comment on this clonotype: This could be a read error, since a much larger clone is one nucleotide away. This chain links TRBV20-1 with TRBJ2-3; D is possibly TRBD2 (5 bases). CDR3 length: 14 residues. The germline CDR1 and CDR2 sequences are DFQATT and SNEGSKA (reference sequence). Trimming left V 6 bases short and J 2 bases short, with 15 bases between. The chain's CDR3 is CSASPTGSTDTQYF. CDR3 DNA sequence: TGCAGTGCATCTCCAACGGGGTCCACAGATACGCAGTATTTT.

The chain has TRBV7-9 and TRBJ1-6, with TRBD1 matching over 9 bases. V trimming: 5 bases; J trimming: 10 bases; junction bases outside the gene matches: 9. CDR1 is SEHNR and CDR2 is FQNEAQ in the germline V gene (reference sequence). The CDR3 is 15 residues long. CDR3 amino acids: CASSPSGQGHSPLHF. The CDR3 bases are TGTGCCAGCAGCCCCTCGGGACAGGGACACTCACCCCTCCACTTT.

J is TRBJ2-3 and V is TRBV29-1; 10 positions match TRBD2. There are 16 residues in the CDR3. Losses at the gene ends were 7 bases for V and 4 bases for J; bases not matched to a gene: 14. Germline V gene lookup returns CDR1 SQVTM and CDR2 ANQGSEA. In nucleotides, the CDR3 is TGCAGCGACCTCTCTAGCGGGAGAGGTGAGGCAGATACGCAGTATTTT. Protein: CSDLSSGRGEADTQYF.

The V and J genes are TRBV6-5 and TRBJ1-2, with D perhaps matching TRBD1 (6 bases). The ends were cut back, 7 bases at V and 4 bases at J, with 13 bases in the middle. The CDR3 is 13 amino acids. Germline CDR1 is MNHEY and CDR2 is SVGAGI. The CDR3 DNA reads TGTGCCAGCAAAAACAGGGAGGGCTATGGCTACACCTTC. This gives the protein CASKNREGYGYTF.

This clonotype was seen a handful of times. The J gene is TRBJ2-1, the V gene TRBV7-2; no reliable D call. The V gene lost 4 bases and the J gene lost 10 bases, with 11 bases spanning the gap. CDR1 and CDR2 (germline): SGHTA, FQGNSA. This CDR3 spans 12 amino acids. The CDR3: CASSSIAGEQFF. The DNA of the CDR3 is TGTGCCAGCAGCTCCATAGCTGGGGAGCAGTTCTTC.

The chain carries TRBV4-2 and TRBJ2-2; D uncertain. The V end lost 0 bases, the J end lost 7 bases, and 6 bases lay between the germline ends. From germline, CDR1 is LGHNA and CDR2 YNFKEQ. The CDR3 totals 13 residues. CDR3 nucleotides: TGTGCCAGCAGCCAAGAAGGCAACGGGGAGCTGTTTTTT. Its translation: CASSQEGNGELFF.

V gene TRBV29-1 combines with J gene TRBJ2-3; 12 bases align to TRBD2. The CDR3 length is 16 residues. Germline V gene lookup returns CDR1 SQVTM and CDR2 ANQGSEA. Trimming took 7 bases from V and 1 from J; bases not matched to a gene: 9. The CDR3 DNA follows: TGCAGCGCCCAAAGGACTAGCGGGACTCGCACAGATACGCAGTATTTT. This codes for CSAQRTSGTRTDTQYF.

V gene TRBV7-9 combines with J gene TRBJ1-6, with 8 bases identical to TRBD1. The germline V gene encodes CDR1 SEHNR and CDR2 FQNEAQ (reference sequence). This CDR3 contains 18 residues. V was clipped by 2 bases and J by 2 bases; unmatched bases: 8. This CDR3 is CASSLIQGVDPYNSPLHF. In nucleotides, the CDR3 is TGTGCCAGCAGCTTAATACAGGGGGTAGACCCCTATAATTCACCCCTCCACTTT.

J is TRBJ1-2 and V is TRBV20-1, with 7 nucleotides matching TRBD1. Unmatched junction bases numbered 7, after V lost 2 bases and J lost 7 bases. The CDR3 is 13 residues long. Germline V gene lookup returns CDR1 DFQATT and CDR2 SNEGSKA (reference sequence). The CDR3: CSARPRGISGYTF. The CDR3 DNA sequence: TGCAGTGCTAGACCCAGGGGGATTAGTGGCTACACCTTC.

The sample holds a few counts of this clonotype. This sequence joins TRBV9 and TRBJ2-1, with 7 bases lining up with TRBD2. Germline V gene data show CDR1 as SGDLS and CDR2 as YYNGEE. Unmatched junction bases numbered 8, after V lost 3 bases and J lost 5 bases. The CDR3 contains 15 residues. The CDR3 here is CASSALAGGDNEQFF. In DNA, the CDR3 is TGTGCCAGCAGCGCATTAGCGGGCGGTGACAATGAGCAGTTCTTC.

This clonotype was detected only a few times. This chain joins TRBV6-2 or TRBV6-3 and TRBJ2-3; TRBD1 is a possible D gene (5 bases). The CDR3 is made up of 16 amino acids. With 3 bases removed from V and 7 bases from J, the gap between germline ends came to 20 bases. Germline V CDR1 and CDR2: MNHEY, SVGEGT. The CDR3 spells CASSYDSRKGLYTQYF. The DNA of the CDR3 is TGTGCCAGCAGTTATGATTCTCGGAAGGGGCTTTATACGCAGTATTTT.

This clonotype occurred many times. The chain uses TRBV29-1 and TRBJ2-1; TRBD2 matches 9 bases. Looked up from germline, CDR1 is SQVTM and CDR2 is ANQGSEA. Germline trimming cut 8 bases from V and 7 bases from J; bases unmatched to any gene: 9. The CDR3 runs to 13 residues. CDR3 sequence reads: CSHSGSSGNEQFF. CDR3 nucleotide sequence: TGCAGCCATAGCGGGAGTAGTGGGAATGAGCAGTTCTTC.

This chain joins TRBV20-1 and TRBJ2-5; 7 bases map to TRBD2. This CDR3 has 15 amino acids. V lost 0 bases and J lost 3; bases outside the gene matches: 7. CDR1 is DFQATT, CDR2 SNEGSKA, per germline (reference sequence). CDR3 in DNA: TGCAGTGCTAGAGATTCTGGCCTAGCGGAAGAGACCCAGTACTTC. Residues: CSARDSGLAEETQYF.

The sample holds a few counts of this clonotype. CDR3 sequence: CSVTRRTDSTDTQYF. Written as DNA, the CDR3 is TGCAGCGTTACGCGGAGGACAGACTCCACAGATACGCAGTATTTT. The rearrangement uses TRBV29-1 and TRBJ2-3; D might be TRBD1 (6 bases). CDR1 is SQVTM, CDR2 ANQGSEA, per germline. Deletions cut 5 bases from V and 2 bases from J, with 17 bases between. This CDR3 is built from 15 residues.

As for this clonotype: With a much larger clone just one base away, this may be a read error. CDR3 nucleotides: TGTGCCAGCAGTGAAGCCGGGACAGGGGTCGTTGAGCAGTTCTTC. Translating it yields CASSEAGTGVVEQFF. This chain connects TRBV6-1 to TRBJ2-1; TRBD1 matches 10 bases. Germline lookup yields CDR1 MNHNS and CDR2 SASEGT. CDR3 length equals 15 residues. V lost 0 bases to trimming and J lost 9 bases; unmatched junction nucleotides: 5.

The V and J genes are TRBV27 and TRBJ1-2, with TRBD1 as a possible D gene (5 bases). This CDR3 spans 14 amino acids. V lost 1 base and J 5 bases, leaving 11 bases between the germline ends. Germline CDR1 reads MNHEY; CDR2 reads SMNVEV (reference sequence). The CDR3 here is CASSLFRAGYGYTF. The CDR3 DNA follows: TGTGCCAGCAGTTTATTCAGGGCGGGATATGGCTACACCTTC.

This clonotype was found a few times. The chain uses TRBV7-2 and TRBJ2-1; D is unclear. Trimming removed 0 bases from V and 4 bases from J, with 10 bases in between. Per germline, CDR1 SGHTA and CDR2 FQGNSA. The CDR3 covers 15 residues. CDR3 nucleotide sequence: TGTGCCAGCAGCTTAGCTGCGGCGAAGTACAATGAGCAGTTCTTC. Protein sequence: CASSLAAAKYNEQFF.

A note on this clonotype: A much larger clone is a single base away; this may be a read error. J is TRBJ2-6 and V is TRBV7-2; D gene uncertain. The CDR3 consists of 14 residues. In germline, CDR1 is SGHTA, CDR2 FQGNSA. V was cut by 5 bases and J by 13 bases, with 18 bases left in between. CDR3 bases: TGTGCCAGCAGCCCCCGGGTTGAACCCTCGGTCCTGACTTTC. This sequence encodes CASSPRVEPSVLTF.

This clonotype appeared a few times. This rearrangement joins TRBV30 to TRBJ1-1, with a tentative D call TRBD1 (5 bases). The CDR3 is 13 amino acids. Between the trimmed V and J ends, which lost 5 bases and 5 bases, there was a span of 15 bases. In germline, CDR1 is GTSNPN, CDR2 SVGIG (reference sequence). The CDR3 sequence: CAWGTAAGTEAFF. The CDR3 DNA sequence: TGTGCCTGGGGGACGGCGGCCGGGACTGAAGCTTTCTTT.

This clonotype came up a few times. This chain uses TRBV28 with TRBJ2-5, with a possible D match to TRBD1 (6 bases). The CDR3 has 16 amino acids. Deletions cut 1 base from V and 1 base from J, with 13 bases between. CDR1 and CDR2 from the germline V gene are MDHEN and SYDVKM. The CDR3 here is CASSLSQGWGQETQYF. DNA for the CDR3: TGTGCCAGCAGTTTATCACAGGGTTGGGGCCAAGAGACCCAGTACTTC.

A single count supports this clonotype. CDR3: CSAPRDRGSTDTQYF. The CDR3 DNA reads TGCAGTGCCCCACGGGACAGGGGCAGCACAGATACGCAGTATTTT. This chain uses TRBV20-1 with TRBJ2-3; 10 nucleotides match TRBD1. V shed 6 bases, J shed 0 bases, and the junction held 6 bases outside the gene matches. CDR1 and CDR2 (germline): DFQATT, SNEGSKA (reference sequence). This CDR3 contains 15 residues.